Below, one TCR beta chain is given with its context. It lacks a known antigen. Base qualities are not at hand, and no much larger clone is one base apart. TCRbeta CDR3 regions were amplified from genomic DNA using the immunoSEQ Assay, a bias-controlled multiplex PCR. As for the authors' bioinformatics: Within the assay, amplification of reference gene primers was used to estimate how many nucleated cells each sample contained. To quantify the absolute abundance of each unique TCRbeta CDR3 rearrangement, sequence reads were collapsed and filtered. For each sample, productive Simpson clonality was calculated as the square root of Simpson's diversity index over productive rearrangements. Entries here come from immuneACCESS through TCRdb and include only in-frame sequences with V and J called. Some clones fail to appear in such tables; in the studies checked, an unresolved V gene covers under half of the shortfall, and the cause of the remainder is unknown. For V, J and clone size, that table is used; D and trimming come from the DNA. Present in this sample are approximately 160,000 clones, 81% of which were seen just once. The ten largest clones take up approximately 9.9% of the sample.

The sample belongs to a study of blood T cell repertoires in COVID-19 (TCRdb year 2020). Regarding the complete study: Collaborator samples came from the United States, Italy and Spain and covered acute and convalescent phases of COVID-19. The material from the prospective study consisted of cDNA or gDNA derived from T cells, B-cell-depleted T cells, or PBMCs. Subjects who had been exposed to COVID-19, were actively infected with it, or had recovered from it provided the deeply sampled blood TCRbeta repertoires that made up the dataset. A freely available public database, intended as a resource for researchers studying the immune response to SARS-CoV-2, is where the repertoires were released. Samples came from the ongoing ImmuneRACE study (first 160 participants) plus 1,254 subjects from 6 global collaborators. Sample metadata almost always included a de-identified subject ID, COVID-19 status, age in years and sex. Where HLA class I and class II types were available, the types were taken from metadata supplied by the sample provider, not from assay-based typing. What the work shows at the level of the full study, not this receptor alone: The quantity of clinical and demographic metadata differed by source and by participant and was supplied without curation.

The collaborating institutions used their own protocols to collect whole blood in K2EDTA tubes. For TCRbeta analysis, collaborator samples were shipped as frozen whole blood, as isolated PBMCs, or as DNA extracted from either sample type. Taken from cysteine to phenylalanine, the CDR3 has 14 residues. The entry retains the CDR3 DNA only, 42 bases that are in frame from base 1. The junction carries 13 bases between V and J, which are trimmed by 5 bases and 5 bases respectively. CDR1 and CDR2, looked up from the germline V gene (reference sequence), are LNHDA and SQIVND. The TCR originated in a man in his 60s with active or convalescent COVID-19. Recombination connected TRBV19 to TRBJ1-5, with no D gene named confidently. Sequencing was done on a sample of peripheral blood. The DNA is TGTGCCAGTAGTTCTTTCGCAGGTTATCAGCCCCAGCATTTT. Translated, this gives CASSSFAGYQPQHF.